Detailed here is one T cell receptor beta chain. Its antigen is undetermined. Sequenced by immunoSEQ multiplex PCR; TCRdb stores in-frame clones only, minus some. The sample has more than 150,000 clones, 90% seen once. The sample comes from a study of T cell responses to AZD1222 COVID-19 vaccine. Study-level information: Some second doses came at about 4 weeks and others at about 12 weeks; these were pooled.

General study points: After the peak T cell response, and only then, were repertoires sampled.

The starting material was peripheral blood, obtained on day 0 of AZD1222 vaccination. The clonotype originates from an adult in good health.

CDR3 sequence reads: CASSTTDTQYF. The CDR3 DNA sequence: TGTGCCAGCTCTACCACAGATACGCAGTATTTT. This sequence joins TRBV4-2 and TRBJ2-3; D is uncertain. CDR3 length: 11 residues. Between the trimmed V and J ends, which lost 8 bases and 2 bases, there was a span of 5 bases. The germline V gene encodes CDR1 LGHNA and CDR2 YNFKEQ.